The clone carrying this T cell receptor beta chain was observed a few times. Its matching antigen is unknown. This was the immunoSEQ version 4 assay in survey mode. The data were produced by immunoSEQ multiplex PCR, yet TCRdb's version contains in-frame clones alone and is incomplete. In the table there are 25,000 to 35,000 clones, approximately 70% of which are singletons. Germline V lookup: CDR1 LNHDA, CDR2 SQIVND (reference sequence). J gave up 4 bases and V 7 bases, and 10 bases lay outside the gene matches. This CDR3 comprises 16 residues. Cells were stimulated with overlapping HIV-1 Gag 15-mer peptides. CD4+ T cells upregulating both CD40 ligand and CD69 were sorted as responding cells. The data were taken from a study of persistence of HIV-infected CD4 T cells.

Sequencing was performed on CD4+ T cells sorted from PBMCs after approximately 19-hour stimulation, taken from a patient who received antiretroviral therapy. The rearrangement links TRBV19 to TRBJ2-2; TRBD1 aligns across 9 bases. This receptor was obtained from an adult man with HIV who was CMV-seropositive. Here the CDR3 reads CASTPGGTGRTGELFF. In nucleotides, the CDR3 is TGTGCCAGTACCCCTGGGGGGACAGGGCGCACCGGGGAGCTGTTTTTT.